This T cell receptor (beta chain) was sequenced for a study of regulatory T cells in long-lasting Graves disease. From germline, CDR1 is GTSNPN and CDR2 SVGIG (reference sequence). The CDR3 has 14 amino acids. V dropped 3 bases and J dropped 4 bases, with 15 bases sitting between them. The time point: newly diagnosed GD, antithyroid drugs for less than 3 months. Construction of the TCR library relied on RNA isolated from PBMCs. Relying on iRepertoire HTBI primers and Arm-PCR of CDR3 regions, the team built TCR beta libraries. As handled by the study authors: Sample data revealed under 75 TRBV and some 13 TRBJ segments. One entry per CDR3 protein results from TCRdb running MiXCR on the multiplex PCR reads. Here the V and J calls rest on TCRdb's processing, not on the authors' analysis. The sample includes 550,000 to 700,000 distinct CDR3 sequences, about 16% of them seen just once. These data were also filed under a second study, of T cells in Graves' hyperthyroidism and ophthalmopathy. Per that paper: Diagnosing involved the use of clinical symptoms, serum thyroxine and TRAb, thyroid ultrasound and orbital computed tomography.

The chain is built from TRBV30 and TRBJ1-2, with D uncertain. Specimen: peripheral blood mononuclear cells (PBMCs), collected at new diagnosis, from a patient treated with antithyroid drugs. This sequence was found in a man between 18 and 35 years old with Graves disease. This CDR3 is CAWRRDGFVYGYTF. The CDR3 DNA is TGTGCCTGGAGGAGAGACGGCTTCGTCTATGGCTACACCTTC.